This paragraph covers one T cell receptor (beta chain) sequence. Its target is unknown. According to the study, TCR beta libraries were built with iRepertoire HTBI primers and CDR3-region Arm-PCR. TCRdb ran MiXCR on the multiplex PCR reads and lists one entry per CDR3 protein. The sample has approximately 400,000 distinct CDR3 sequences, 23% seen once. These data are taken from a study of regulatory T cells in long-lasting Graves disease. General study findings and limits: Peripheral blood, not thyroid tissue, was the sole material studied. Favored gene segments in persistent disease were TRBV28, TRBJ1-2 and TRBJ2-5. The study found persistent patients shared more public clonotypes (2,741) than new patients (approximately 970).

V dropped 3 bases and J dropped 7; count of bases not matched to a gene: 10. Germline CDR1 and CDR2: LNHDA and SQIVND (reference sequence). CDR3 length: 16 residues. Time point reported: persistent/refractory GD, antithyroid drugs over 5 years with positive TRAb. There was RNA extracted from PBMCs, and the TCR library was made from it. The rearrangement uses TRBV19 and TRBJ2-7; 12 bases line up with TRBD2. Sequencing used peripheral blood mononuclear cells (PBMCs), obtained when the disease was refractory, from a patient treated with antithyroid drugs. This receptor was obtained from a female donor with Graves disease. This chain's CDR3 is CASSIELAGGFGEQYF. For the CDR3, the DNA is TGTGCCAGTAGTATCGAACTAGCGGGAGGATTTGGGGAGCAGTACTTC.